These 12 T cell receptor beta chains came from one sample sequenced in a study of T cells in Graves' hyperthyroidism and ophthalmopathy. RNA transcripts yielded amplified TCR beta CDR3 regions. An initial round of RT-PCR targeting the TCR CDR3 relied on the HTBI primer set. TCRdb itself ran the multiplex PCR reads through MiXCR, one entry per CDR3 protein. The data show 600,000 or so distinct CDR3 sequences, 11% to 15% seen once. Sample: blood. Receptors were obtained from a young woman with Graves' ophthalmopathy.

The chain links TRBV6-4 to TRBJ1-5; 7 nucleotides align to TRBD1. After removal of 3 bases from V and 4 bases from J, the junction contained 6 bases not matched to a gene. There are 15 residues in the CDR3. The germline V gene encodes CDR1 MRHNA and CDR2 SNTAGT. The CDR3 here is CASSEAMTGNQPQHF. CDR3 nucleotides: TGTGCCAGCAGTGAAGCGATGACAGGGAATCAGCCCCAGCATTTT.

V is TRBV20-1 and J is TRBJ2-1; 7 positions match TRBD1. Trimming at V came to 1 base and at J to 0 bases, leaving 3 bases not matched to a gene. This CDR3 comprises 15 residues. Germline values: CDR1 DFQATT, CDR2 SNEGSKA (reference sequence). The CDR3 coding sequence is TGCAGTGCTAGAGGGCAGGGGGACTCCTACAATGAGCAGTTCTTC. Translated, it gives CSARGQGDSYNEQFF.

This clonotype was observed at least ten times. This chain links TRBV5-1 with TRBJ2-3; 8 bases match TRBD1. The V gene's germline CDR1 is SGHRS and CDR2 YFSETQ. This CDR3 spans 15 amino acids. V was clipped by 4 bases and J by 4 bases; unmatched bases: 8. CDR3 protein: CASSSGQGVADTQYF. CDR3 nucleotide sequence: TGCGCCAGCAGCAGTGGACAGGGAGTCGCAGATACGCAGTATTTT.

Only one count was recorded for this clonotype. The chain has TRBV4-1 and TRBJ1-4; the match to TRBD1 covers 9 bases. The trim removed 0 bases at V and 4 bases at J, leaving 12 bases unmatched. The CDR3 covers 19 residues. Germline lookup yields CDR1 MGHRA and CDR2 YSYEKL. In nucleotides, the CDR3 is TGCGCCAGCAGCCAAGATAAGTACAGGGGGCGGACGAGTAATGAAAAACTGTTTTTT. Its translation is CASSQDKYRGRTSNEKLFF.

This clonotype has at least ten counts. The genes are TRBV11-2 and TRBJ2-5; 9 bases align to TRBD2. CDR3 length: 15 amino acids. Trimming cost V 7 bases and J 0 bases; bases outside gene matches: 6. Germline CDR1 SGHAT, CDR2 FQNNGV. The DNA for the CDR3 is TGTGCCAGCACCGTAGCGGGAGCCTACCAAGAGACCCAGTACTTC. This sequence encodes CASTVAGAYQETQYF.

This clonotype was counted ten times or more. The chain has TRBV20-1 and TRBJ2-7; 13 bases match TRBD2. Germline V gene lookup returns CDR1 DFQATT and CDR2 SNEGSKA (reference sequence). V shed 3 bases, J shed 2 bases, and the junction held 4 bases outside the gene matches. The CDR3 totals 15 residues. CDR3 residues: CSASDGTSGTYEQYF. CDR3 nucleotides: TGCAGTGCTAGCGATGGGACTAGCGGGACCTACGAGCAGTACTTC.

This chain links TRBV20-1 with TRBJ2-7; a possible D gene is TRBD2 (6 bases). The CDR3 is made up of 15 amino acids. V lost 4 bases, J lost 2 bases, and 18 bases lay in between. Germline V gene sequence: CDR1 DFQATT, CDR2 SNEGSKA (reference sequence). CDR3: CSAIRWGSGAYEQYF. In nucleotides, the CDR3 is TGCAGTGCTATCCGATGGGGTAGCGGCGCCTACGAGCAGTACTTC.

This sequence joins TRBV7-2 and TRBJ2-7; 8 bases are shared with TRBD2. The CDR3 is made up of 15 amino acids. Germline CDR1 reads SGHTA; CDR2 reads FQGNSA. The trim removed 1 base at V and 6 bases at J, leaving 8 bases unmatched. CDR3 amino acids: CASSLETGGGSEQYF. The DNA of the CDR3 is TGTGCCAGCAGCTTAGAGACGGGAGGGGGGTCCGAGCAGTACTTC. The complete variable domain, with remaining parts taken from reference TRBV7-2 and TRBJ2-7, reads GAGVSQSPSNKVTEKGKDVELRCDPISGHTALYWYRQSLGQGLEFLIYFQGNSAPDKSGLPSDRFSAERTGGSVSTLTIQRTQQEDSAVYLCASSLETGGGSEQYFGPGTRLTVT.

This clonotype was detected a few times. The gene calls are TRBV12-3 or TRBV12-4 and TRBJ1-6; TRBD1 matches 7 bases. The CDR3 covers 14 residues. V was pared by 6 bases and J by 11 bases, with 10 bases of the junction left unmatched. The DNA of the CDR3 is TGTGCCAGCAGCCACAGGGGCGGGGGTCCACCCCTCCACTTT. Translation gives CASSHRGGGPPLHF.

At least ten counts were recorded for this clonotype. The chain carries TRBV6-2 or TRBV6-3 and TRBJ2-1, with 11 bases identical to TRBD2. Germline CDR1 MNHEY, CDR2 SVGEGT. The CDR3 runs to 16 residues. With V trimmed by 0 bases and J by 6 bases, 4 bases remained unmatched. The CDR3, as DNA: TGTGCCAGCAGTTACTCACCTCTAGCGGGAGGCAATGAGCAGTTCTTC. Encoded protein: CASSYSPLAGGNEQFF.

This clonotype was seen many times. V gene TRBV11-2 combines with J gene TRBJ1-6; D not certain. Between the trimmed V and J ends, which lost 1 base and 2 bases, there was a span of 9 bases. The CDR3 loop spans 16 amino acids. Germline V gene lookup returns CDR1 SGHAT and CDR2 FQNNGV. The chain's CDR3 is CASSLARTPYNSPLHF. The CDR3 coding sequence is TGTGCCAGCAGCTTAGCAAGGACCCCCTATAATTCACCCCTCCACTTT.

This clonotype has just a few counts. The gene calls are TRBV18 and TRBJ2-6; D unresolved. V was shortened by 2 bases and J by 0 bases, with 8 bases between the two germline ends. From germline, CDR1 is KGHSH and CDR2 LQKENI. CDR3 length: 16 residues. The CDR3 DNA reads TGTGCCAGCTCACCAATGGACGGCTCTGGGGCCAACGTCCTGACTTTC. As protein: CASSPMDGSGANVLTF.